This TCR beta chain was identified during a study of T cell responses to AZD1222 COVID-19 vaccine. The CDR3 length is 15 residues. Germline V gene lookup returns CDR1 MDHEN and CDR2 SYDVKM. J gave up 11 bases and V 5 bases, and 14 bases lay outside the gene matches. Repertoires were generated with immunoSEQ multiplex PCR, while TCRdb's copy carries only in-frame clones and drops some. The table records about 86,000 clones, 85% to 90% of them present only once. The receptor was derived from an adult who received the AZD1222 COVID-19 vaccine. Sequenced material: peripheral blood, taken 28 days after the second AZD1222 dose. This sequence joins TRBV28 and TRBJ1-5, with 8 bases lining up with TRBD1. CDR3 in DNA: TGTGCCAGCAGTGGGGCTGACAGGGGCCCAAGAGCCCAGCATTTT. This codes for CASSGADRGPRAQHF.